The present T cell receptor (beta chain) was sequenced within a study of neurological immune-mediated disorders. This CDR3 contains 13 residues. Germline values: CDR1 LNHNV, CDR2 YYDKDF (reference sequence). This clonotype appeared a few times. The target antigen is unknown. An end of the junction differs from the germline gene, which may be a read error. Whole-study results and caveats: No CDR3 amino acid sequences were shared by expanded clones across subjects, suggesting private repertoires in all groups. In HTLV-1-associated myelopathy, TCR clonal expansion was greatest, and in multiple sclerosis it was least, below healthy controls.

Template-switch 5'RACE cDNA synthesis added a 10-nucleotide unique molecular identifier. Each CDR3 protein is one row after TCRdb ran MiXCR on the 5' RACE reads. The profile shows about 99,000 distinct CDR3 sequences, 11% of them singletons. Described time point: longitudinal time-point 3. The unsorted libraries were generated from a total of 2 million PBMCs, which had been stored in RNAlater at -80 C. This TCR derives from a female donor with HTLV-1-associated myelopathy (HAM/TSP). The V gene is TRBV15, the J gene TRBJ2-3, with D hard to call. Sequencing was done on a sample of PBMCs. CDR3 bases: TGTGCTACCAGCAGAGATCCGTCAGAGAGGCAGTATTTT. It is translated as CATSRDPSERQYF.